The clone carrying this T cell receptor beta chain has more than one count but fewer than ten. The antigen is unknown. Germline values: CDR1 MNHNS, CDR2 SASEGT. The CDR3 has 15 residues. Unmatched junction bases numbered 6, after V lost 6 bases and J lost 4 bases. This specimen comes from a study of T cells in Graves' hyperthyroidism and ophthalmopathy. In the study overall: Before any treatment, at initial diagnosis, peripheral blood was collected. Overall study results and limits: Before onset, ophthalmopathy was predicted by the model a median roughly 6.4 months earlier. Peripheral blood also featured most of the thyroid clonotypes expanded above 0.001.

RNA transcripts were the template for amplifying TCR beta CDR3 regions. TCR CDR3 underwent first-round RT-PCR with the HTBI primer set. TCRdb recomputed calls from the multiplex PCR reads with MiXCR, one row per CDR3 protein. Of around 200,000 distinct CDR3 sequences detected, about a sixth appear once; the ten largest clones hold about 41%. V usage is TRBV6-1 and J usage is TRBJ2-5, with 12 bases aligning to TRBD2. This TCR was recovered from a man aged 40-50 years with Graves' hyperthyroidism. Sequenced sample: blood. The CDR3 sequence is CASRLLAGGLETQYF. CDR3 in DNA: TGTGCCAGCAGGCTACTAGCGGGGGGTTTAGAGACCCAGTACTTC.